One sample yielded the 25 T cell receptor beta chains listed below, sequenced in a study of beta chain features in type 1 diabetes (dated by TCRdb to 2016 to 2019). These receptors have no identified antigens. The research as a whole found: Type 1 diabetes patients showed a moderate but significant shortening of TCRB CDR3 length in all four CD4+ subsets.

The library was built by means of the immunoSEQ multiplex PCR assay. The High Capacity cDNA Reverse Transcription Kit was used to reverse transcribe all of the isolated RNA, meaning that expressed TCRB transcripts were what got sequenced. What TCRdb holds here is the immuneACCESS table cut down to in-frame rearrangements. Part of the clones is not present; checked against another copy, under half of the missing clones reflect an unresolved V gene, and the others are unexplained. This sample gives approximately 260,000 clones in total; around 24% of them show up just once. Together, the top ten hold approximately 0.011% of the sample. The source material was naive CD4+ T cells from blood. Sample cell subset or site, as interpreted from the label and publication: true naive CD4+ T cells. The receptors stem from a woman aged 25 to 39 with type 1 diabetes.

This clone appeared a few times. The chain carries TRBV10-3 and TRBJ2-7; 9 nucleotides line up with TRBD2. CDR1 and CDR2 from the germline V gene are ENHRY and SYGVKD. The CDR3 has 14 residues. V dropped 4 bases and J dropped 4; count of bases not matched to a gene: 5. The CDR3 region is CAISGNSGSYEQYF. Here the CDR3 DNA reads TGTGCCATCAGTGGCAATAGCGGGAGTTACGAGCAGTACTTC.

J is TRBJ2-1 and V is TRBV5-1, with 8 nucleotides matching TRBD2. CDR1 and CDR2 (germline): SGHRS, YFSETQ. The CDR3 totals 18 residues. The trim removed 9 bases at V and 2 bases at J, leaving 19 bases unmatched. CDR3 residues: CATQLIPAGGRTYNEQFF. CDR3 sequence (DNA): TGCGCCACCCAACTGATCCCCGCTGGCGGGAGGACCTACAATGAGCAGTTCTTC.

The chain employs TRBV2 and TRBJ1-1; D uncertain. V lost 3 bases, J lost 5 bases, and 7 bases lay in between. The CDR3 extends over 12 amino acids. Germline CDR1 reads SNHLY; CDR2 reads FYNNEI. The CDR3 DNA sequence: TGTGCCAGCAGTGACGGGGTTACTGAAGCTTTCTTT. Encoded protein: CASSDGVTEAFF.

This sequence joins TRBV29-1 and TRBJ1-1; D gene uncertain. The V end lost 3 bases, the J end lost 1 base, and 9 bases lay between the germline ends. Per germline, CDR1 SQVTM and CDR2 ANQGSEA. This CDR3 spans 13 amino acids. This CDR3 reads CSVDEAPNTEAFF. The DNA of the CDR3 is TGCAGCGTTGATGAGGCTCCGAACACTGAAGCTTTCTTT.

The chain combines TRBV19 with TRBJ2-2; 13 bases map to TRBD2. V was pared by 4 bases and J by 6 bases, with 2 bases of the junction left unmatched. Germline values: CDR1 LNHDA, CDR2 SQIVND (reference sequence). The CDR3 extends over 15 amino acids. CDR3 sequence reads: CASSRTSGSPGELFF. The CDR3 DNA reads TGTGCCAGTAGTAGGACTAGCGGGAGTCCCGGGGAGCTGTTTTTT.

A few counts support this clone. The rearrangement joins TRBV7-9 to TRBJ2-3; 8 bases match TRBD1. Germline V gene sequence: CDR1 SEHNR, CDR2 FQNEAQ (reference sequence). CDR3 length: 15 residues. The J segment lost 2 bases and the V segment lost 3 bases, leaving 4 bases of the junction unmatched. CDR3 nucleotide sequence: TGTGCCAGCAGCTTTGGGACAGGAGTCACAGATACGCAGTATTTT. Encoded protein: CASSFGTGVTDTQYF.

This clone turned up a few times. CDR3 sequence reads: CASRSGTSGVYNEQFF. In nucleotides, the CDR3 is TGTGCCAGCAGGTCCGGGACTAGCGGAGTCTACAATGAGCAGTTCTTC. This rearrangement joins TRBV2 to TRBJ2-1; 11 bases agree with TRBD2. CDR1 and CDR2 from the germline V gene are SNHLY and FYNNEI. There are 16 residues in the CDR3. V lost 6 bases, J lost 3 bases, and 7 bases stayed unmatched.

The CDR3 loop reads CASSPTSGRGTDTQYF. DNA of the CDR3: TGTGCCAGCAGCCCGACTAGCGGCCGTGGTACAGATACGCAGTATTTT. The chain carries TRBV9 and TRBJ2-3, with 9 bases identical to TRBD2. This CDR3 is built from 16 residues. The germline gives CDR1 SGDLS, CDR2 YYNGEE. Unmatched junction bases numbered 9, after V lost 4 bases and J lost 3 bases.

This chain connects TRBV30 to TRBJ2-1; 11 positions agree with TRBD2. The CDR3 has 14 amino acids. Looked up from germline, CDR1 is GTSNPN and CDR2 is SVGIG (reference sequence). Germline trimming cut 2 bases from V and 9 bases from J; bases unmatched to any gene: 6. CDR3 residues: CAWSTVLAGGEQFF. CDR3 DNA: TGTGCCTGGAGTACGGTCCTAGCGGGAGGTGAGCAGTTCTTC.

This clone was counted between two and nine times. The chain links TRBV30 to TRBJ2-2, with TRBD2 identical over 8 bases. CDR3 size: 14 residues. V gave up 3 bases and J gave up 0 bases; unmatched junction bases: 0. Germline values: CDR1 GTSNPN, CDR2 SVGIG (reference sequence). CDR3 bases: TGTGCCTGGAGACTAGCGGCGAACACCGGGGAGCTGTTTTTT. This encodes CAWRLAANTGELFF.

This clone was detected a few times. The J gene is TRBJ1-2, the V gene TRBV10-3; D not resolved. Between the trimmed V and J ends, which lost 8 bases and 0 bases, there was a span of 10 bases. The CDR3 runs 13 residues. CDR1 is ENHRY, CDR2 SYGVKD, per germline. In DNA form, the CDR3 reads TGTGCCATCCGCCCCATAGCTAACTATGGCTACACCTTC. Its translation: CAIRPIANYGYTF.

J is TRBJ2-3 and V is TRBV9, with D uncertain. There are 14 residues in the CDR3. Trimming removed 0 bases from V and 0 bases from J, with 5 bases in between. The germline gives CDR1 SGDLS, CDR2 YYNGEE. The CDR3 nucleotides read TGTGCCAGCAGCGTAGCTCCTAGCACAGATACGCAGTATTTT. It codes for CASSVAPSTDTQYF.

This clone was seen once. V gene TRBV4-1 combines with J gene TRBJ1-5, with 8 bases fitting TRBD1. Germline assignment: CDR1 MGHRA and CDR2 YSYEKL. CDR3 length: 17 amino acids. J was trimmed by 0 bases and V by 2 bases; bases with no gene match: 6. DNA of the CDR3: TGCGCCAGCAGCCAATTTACAGGGGGATATAGCAATCAGCCCCAGCATTTT. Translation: CASSQFTGGYSNQPQHF.

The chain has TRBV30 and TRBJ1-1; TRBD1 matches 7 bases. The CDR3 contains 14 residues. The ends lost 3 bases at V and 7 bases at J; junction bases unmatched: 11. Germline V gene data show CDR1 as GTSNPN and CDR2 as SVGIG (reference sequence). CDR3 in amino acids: CAWRKTGTEFEAFF. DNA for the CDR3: TGTGCCTGGAGAAAAACCGGGACAGAGTTTGAAGCTTTCTTT.

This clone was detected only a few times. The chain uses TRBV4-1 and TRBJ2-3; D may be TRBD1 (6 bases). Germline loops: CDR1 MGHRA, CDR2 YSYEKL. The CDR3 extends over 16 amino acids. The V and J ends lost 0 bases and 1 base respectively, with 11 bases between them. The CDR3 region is CASSQDAAGGTDTQYF. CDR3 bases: TGCGCCAGCAGCCAAGACGCGGCAGGGGGCACAGATACGCAGTATTTT.

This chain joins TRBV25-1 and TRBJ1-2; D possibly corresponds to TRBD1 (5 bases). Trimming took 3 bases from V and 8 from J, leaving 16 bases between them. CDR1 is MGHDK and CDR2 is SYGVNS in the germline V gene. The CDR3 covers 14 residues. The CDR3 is CASSDLGRTIGYTF. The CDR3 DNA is TGTGCCAGCAGTGACCTGGGACGGACTATAGGCTACACCTTC.

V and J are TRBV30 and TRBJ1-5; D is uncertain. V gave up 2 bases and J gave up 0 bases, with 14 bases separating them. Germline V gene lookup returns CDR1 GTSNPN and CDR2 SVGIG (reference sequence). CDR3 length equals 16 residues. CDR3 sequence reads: CAWSPPRLYSNQPQHF. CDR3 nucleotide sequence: TGTGCCTGGAGTCCACCGAGACTCTATAGCAATCAGCCCCAGCATTTT.

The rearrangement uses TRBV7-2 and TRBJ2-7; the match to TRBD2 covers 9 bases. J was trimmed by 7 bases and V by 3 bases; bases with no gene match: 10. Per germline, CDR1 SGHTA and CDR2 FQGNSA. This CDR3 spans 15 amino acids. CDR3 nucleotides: TGTGCCAGCAGCTTTACGGGACTAGCAGGGGGGGAGCAGTACTTC. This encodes CASSFTGLAGGEQYF. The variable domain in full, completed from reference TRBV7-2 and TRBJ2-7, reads GAGVSQSPSNKVTEKGKDVELRCDPISGHTALYWYRQSLGQGLEFLIYFQGNSAPDKSGLPSDRFSAERTGGSVSTLTIQRTQQEDSAVYLCASSFTGLAGGEQYFGPGTRLTVT.

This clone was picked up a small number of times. This CDR3 reads CASSIEAEDTEAFF. The DNA of the CDR3 is TGTGCCAGTAGTATCGAGGCTGAAGACACTGAAGCTTTCTTT. The chain employs TRBV19 and TRBJ1-1; no clear D. Per the germline V gene, CDR1 is LNHDA and CDR2 is SQIVND (reference sequence). The CDR3 covers 14 residues. V gave up 3 bases and J gave up 3 bases, with 11 bases separating them.

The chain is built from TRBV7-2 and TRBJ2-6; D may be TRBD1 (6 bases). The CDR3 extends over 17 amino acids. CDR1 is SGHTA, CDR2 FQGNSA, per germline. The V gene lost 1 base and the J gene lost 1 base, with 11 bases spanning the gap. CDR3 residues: CASSLGRGRSGANVLTF. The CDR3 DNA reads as TGTGCCAGCAGCTTAGGCAGGGGCCGTTCTGGGGCCAACGTCCTGACTTTC.

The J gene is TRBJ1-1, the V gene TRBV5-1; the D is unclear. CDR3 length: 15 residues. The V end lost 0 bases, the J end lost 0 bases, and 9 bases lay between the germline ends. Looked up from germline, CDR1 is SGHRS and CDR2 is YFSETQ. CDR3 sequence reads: CASSLAAAMNTEAFF. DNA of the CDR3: TGCGCCAGCAGCTTGGCGGCGGCAATGAACACTGAAGCTTTCTTT.

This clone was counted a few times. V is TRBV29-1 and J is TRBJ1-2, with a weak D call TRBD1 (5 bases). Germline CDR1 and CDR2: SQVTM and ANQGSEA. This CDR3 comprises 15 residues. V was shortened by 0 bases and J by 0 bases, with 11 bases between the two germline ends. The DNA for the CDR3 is TGCAGCGTTGAAGATTACAGGCGTTCTAACTATGGCTACACCTTC. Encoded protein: CSVEDYRRSNYGYTF.

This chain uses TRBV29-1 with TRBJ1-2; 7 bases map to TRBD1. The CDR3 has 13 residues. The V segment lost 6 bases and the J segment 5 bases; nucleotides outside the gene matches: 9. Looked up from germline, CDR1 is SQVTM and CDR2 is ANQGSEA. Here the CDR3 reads CSVVWTGTYGYTF. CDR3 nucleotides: TGCAGCGTCGTGTGGACAGGCACTTATGGCTACACCTTC.

CDR3 in amino acids: CAWSVALQGADEQYF. In DNA form, the CDR3 reads TGTGCCTGGTCAGTCGCCCTACAGGGGGCGGACGAGCAGTACTTC. The chain links TRBV30 to TRBJ2-7, with 9 bases lining up with TRBD1. This CDR3 contains 15 residues. Germline CDR1 is GTSNPN and CDR2 is SVGIG (reference sequence). The junction had 13 bases not matched to a gene; V was cut back by 5 bases and J by 5 bases.

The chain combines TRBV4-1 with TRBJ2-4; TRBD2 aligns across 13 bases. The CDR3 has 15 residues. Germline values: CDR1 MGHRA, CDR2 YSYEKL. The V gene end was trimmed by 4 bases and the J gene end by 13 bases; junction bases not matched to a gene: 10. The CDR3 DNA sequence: TGCGCCAGCAGCCGACTAGGACTAGCGGGAGATTCCCAGTACTTC. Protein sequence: CASSRLGLAGDSQYF.